This record concerns one T cell receptor beta chain sequence. No qualities accompany the bases; no much larger clone lies one base away. The sample's time point, from its label and the paper: cells obtained before transplantation from donor or recipient. In the mixed lymphocyte reactions, 200,000 CFSE-labeled pre-transplant responders were plated with 200,000 irradiated violet-dye-labeled stimulators and cultured for six to seven days. After the mixed lymphocyte reaction, proliferating CD3+CD4+CFSE-low and CD3+CD8+CFSE-low responder cells were FACS-sorted on a BD Influx sorter. These data originate in a study of graft-versus-host responses after intestinal transplantation (dated by TCRdb to about 2021). At the level of the whole study: Multivisceral, liver-intestinal, or isolated intestinal transplants were received by the recipients. The cohort enrolled approximately 24 intestinal transplant recipients including one retransplant, and a few patients lacking pretransplant specimens were excluded. After intestinal transplantation, graft-versus-host and host-versus-graft alloreactive T cell clones in the graft, circulation and bone marrow were tracked using bulk TCR-beta CDR3 sequencing. Alloreactive clones were identified by sequencing pre-transplant mixed lymphocyte reaction products and comparing these products with unstimulated pre-transplant donor and recipient T cells. Instead of going to the commercial service, samples from three later patients were sequenced in-house on an Illumina MiSeq and processed with MiXCR. Every recipient was given anti-thymocyte globulin induction, followed by roughly 3 years of maintenance tacrolimus and steroids. Donor T cell macrochimerism was defined as a peak of at least 4% donor T cells among recipient peripheral blood mononuclear cells. On the study overall, not on this receptor specifically: Conclusions were limited by the relatively low number and heterogeneity of intestinal transplant patients. GvH clones were found in recipient bone marrow, and some of the GvH clones appeared earlier in ileal mucosa or blood, which is consistent with an intestinal mucosal origin. High GvH to HvG T cell clonal ratios were observed in the allografts of patients with donor T cell macrochimerism. Early after transplant, peak levels of circulating GvH clones were associated with declines in HvG clones.

The protocol used for the library was the immunoSEQ multiplex PCR assay. In most patients, genomic DNA was isolated using the Qiagen DNeasy Blood and Tissue Kit and sent frozen to Adaptive Biotechnologies for TCR sequencing. Adaptive Biotechnologies carried out high-throughput TCR-beta CDR3 sequencing of genomic DNA for most patients. Concerning the study's data processing: Adaptive's ImmunoSEQ software was the source of the TCR sequencing data for 18 patients, while a few other patients were processed with MiXCR and VDJtools. To correct CD4 versus CD8 sorting errors, sequences present in both subsets at a frequency ratio below 5:1 were removed. CDR3 nucleotide sequences shared between donor and recipient were removed because the origin of such sequences could not be assigned. To count as alloreactive, a clone needed at least 2-fold expansion over unstimulated cells and a minimum CFSE-low frequency of 0.002% (template counts) or 0.001% (read counts). Clones detected in sequenced pre-transplant spleen, lymph node, or MLR CFSE-low populations of the donor or recipient were defined as mappable. Cumulative frequency of alloreactive clones was calculated as a percentage of all sequences weighted by copy number. Entries here come from immuneACCESS through TCRdb and include only in-frame sequences with V and J called. Some clones fail to appear in such tables; in the studies checked, an unresolved V gene covers under half of the shortfall, and the cause of the remainder is unknown. V, J and clone size were drawn from that table, and D and trimming were deduced from the DNA. This sample is represented by about 17,000 clones; 38% of them were singletons. The top ten clones comprise under 4.5% of the sample.

The CDR3 runs 20 amino acids, cysteine and phenylalanine included. Solely the CDR3 DNA is kept, with 60 bases framed from the first base. CDR1 and CDR2 were assigned from the germline V gene as MDHEN and SYDVKM. V is trimmed back by 3 bases and J by 0 bases, and the junction contains 14 bases that no gene match accounts for. The chain uses TRBV28 and TRBJ1-6; 7 bases in the middle match TRBD1. This specimen consisted of alloreactive CD8+ T cells from a mixed lymphocyte reaction culture, obtained before intestinal transplant. The meaning of the sample's cell subset or site label: CFSE-low proliferating T cells sorted from roughly six-day pre-transplant mixed lymphocyte reaction (GvH or HvG direction). This clonotype was sampled from a human patient who received an intestinal transplant. The CDR3 region: CASSFLGQLNPSSYNSPLHF. The sequence in DNA is TGTGCCAGCAGTTTTTTGGGACAGCTAAACCCGAGCTCCTATAATTCACCCCTCCACTTT. When the CDR3 is completed using the reference TRBV28 and TRBJ1-6 genes on either side, the full variable domain is DVKVTQSSRYLVKRTGEKVFLECVQDMDHENMFWYRQDPGLGLRLIYFSYDVKMKEKGDIPEGYSVSREKKERFSLILESASTNQTSMYLCASSFLGQLNPSSYNSPLHFGNGTRLTVT.